A selection of T cell receptor beta chains follows, all from one sample in a study of blood T cell repertoires in COVID-19. Libraries were prepared by immunoSEQ multiplex PCR; TCRdb keeps only in-frame clonotypes and omits some of them. The sample contains about 200,000 clones, approximately 90% of which appear only once. The specimen sequenced was peripheral blood. These receptors all stem from a man in his sixties with active or convalescent COVID-19. Each CDR3 is given with its conserved first and last residue. A D gene is named only where the DNA matches it firmly. Clone size is given for some rows only: seen once, a few or many times, or a class if the clone is expanded.

TRBD1	once	TRBV19	TRBJ2-7	CASSTRQGPGEQYF	TGTGCCAGTAGTACCCGACAGGGGCCGGGGGAGCAGTACTTC
.	.	TRBV10-3	TRBJ1-2	CANRWGDYGYTF	TGTGCCAACAGATGGGGCGACTATGGCTACACCTTC
TRBD1	.	TRBV19	TRBJ2-5	CASKDRGRQETQYF	TGTGCCAGTAAGGACAGGGGGCGGCAAGAGACCCAGTACTTC
TRBD1	.	TRBV6-5	TRBJ2-7	CASSYRGTGNYEQYF	TGTGCCAGCAGTTACCGCGGGACAGGCAACTACGAGCAGTACTTC
TRBD1	.	TRBV7-9	TRBJ2-2	CASTPGTGAGTGELFF	TGTGCCAGCACCCCCGGGACAGGGGCAGGCACCGGGGAGCTGTTTTTT
.	.	TRBV4-1	TRBJ2-3	CASSQDRPRGRTDTQYF	TGCGCCAGCAGCCAAGATAGGCCGCGGGGGCGCACAGATACGCAGTATTTT
TRBD1	once	TRBV13	TRBJ1-6	CASSFGQGDSPLHF	TGTGCCAGCAGCTTCGGACAGGGGGATTCACCCCTCCACTTT
TRBD1	.	TRBV5-1	TRBJ1-1	CASRTGGVNTEAFF	TGCGCCAGTCGTACAGGGGGGGTGAACACTGAAGCTTTCTTT
TRBD2	.	TRBV15	TRBJ2-5	CATSRDLTSGQETQYF	TGTGCCACCAGCAGAGATTTGACTAGCGGGCAAGAGACCCAGTACTTC
.	.	TRBV19	TRBJ1-5	CASSTQGDQPQHF	TGTGCCAGTAGTACACAGGGTGATCAGCCCCAGCATTTT
.	.	TRBV19	TRBJ2-5	CASSMEPGDGETQYF	TGTGCCAGTAGTATGGAGCCAGGGGATGGAGAGACCCAGTACTTC
.	.	TRBV18	TRBJ1-4	CASSPTATNEKLFF	TGTGCCAGCTCACCGACAGCAACTAATGAAAAACTGTTTTTT
.	.	TRBV3-1/TRBV3-2	TRBJ1-4	CASSQGLEPGKLFF	TGTGCCAGCAGCCAGGGGCTGGAGCCCGGAAAACTGTTTTTT
.	.	TRBV19	TRBJ1-1	CASHSNTEAFF	TGTGCCAGCCACTCGAACACTGAAGCTTTCTTT
.	.	TRBV5-6	TRBJ1-5	CASSLEGGGINQPQHF	TGTGCCAGCAGCTTGGAGGGAGGGGGTATCAATCAGCCCCAGCATTTT
TRBD2	.	TRBV29-1	TRBJ2-1	CSVVGLAGYISEQFF	TGCAGCGTTGTTGGTCTAGCGGGGTATATTAGTGAGCAGTTCTTC
.	.	TRBV4-1	TRBJ2-1	CASSQDPGSTYNEQFF	TGCGCCAGCAGCCAAGACCCGGGTTCAACCTACAATGAGCAGTTCTTC
.	.	TRBV12-3/TRBV12-4	TRBJ1-6	CASSWGESSPLHF	TGTGCCAGCAGTTGGGGGGAGAGTTCACCCCTCCACTTT
TRBD2	.	TRBV2	TRBJ2-3	CASSDAWGGGTDTQYF	TGTGCCAGCAGTGACGCATGGGGGGGTGGCACAGATACGCAGTATTTT
.	.	TRBV30	TRBJ2-3	CAWSVGDTQYF	TGTGCCTGGAGTGTGGGCGATACGCAGTATTTT